The 30 T cell receptor beta chains in this list originate from one sample, sequenced in a study of cytomegalovirus exposure and HLA in healthy donors. The PCR used 60 Vbeta and 13 Jbeta primers. TCRdb keeps only in-frame clones here, not all; method: immunoSEQ multiplex PCR. This table holds fewer than 150,000 clones, over 70% found once. Source material: PBMCs. The receptor set was obtained from a woman between 50 and 59 years old in good health and CMV-seropositive.

The gene calls are TRBV7-3 and TRBJ2-3; the D is unclear. This CDR3 region has 14 residues. V was shortened by 2 bases and J by 1 base, with 7 bases between the two germline ends. Per the germline V gene, CDR1 is SGHTA and CDR2 is FQGTGA. The CDR3 DNA reads as TGTGCCAGCAGCTTACGTGCGGGCACAGATACGCAGTATTTT. This codes for CASSLRAGTDTQYF.

This chain uses TRBV7-9 with TRBJ2-7, with D possibly matching TRBD2 (5 bases). The CDR3 spans 14 residues. Germline CDR1 and CDR2: SEHNR and FQNEAQ (reference sequence). The ends were cut back, 0 bases at V and 6 bases at J, with 12 bases in the middle. The CDR3 spells CASSLALLVSEQYF. The CDR3 DNA reads TGTGCCAGCAGCTTAGCTTTACTAGTTTCCGAGCAGTACTTC.

This clone was detected only once. This chain joins TRBV28 and TRBJ1-2, with 10 bases fitting TRBD1. CDR3 length: 15 amino acids. V lost 4 bases, J lost 4 bases, and 6 bases stayed unmatched. Germline CDR1 reads MDHEN; CDR2 reads SYDVKM. The CDR3 reads CASSSGTGALYGYTF. In DNA, the CDR3 is TGTGCCAGCAGTTCGGGGACAGGGGCGCTCTATGGCTACACCTTC.

Notes on this clone: The sample holds other DNA sequences that translate to the same CDR3. V gene TRBV7-2 combines with J gene TRBJ1-1, with TRBD1 matching 7 bases. Per the germline V gene, CDR1 is SGHTA and CDR2 is FQGNSA. V dropped 5 bases and J dropped 0; count of bases not matched to a gene: 3. The CDR3 contains 14 residues. This chain's CDR3 is CASSLDRVNTEAFF. The CDR3 DNA sequence: TGTGCCAGCAGCCTAGACAGGGTGAACACTGAAGCTTTCTTT.

The rearrangement joins TRBV28 to TRBJ2-3, with D tentatively TRBD2 (5 bases). Trimming took off 8 bases at V and 0 bases at J, with 18 bases between the two ends. The CDR3 totals 16 residues. Germline V CDR1 and CDR2: MDHEN, SYDVKM. This CDR3 is CASYDVSGDSTDTQYF. CDR3 DNA sequence: TGTGCCAGCTATGACGTAAGCGGAGATAGCACAGATACGCAGTATTTT.

The chain employs TRBV7-2 and TRBJ2-7, with 7 nucleotides matching TRBD1. V trimming: 6 bases; J trimming: 2 bases; junction bases outside the gene matches: 10. The CDR3 has 15 residues. Germline V gene data show CDR1 as SGHTA and CDR2 as FQGNSA. The CDR3 is CASSDTGVRTYEQYF. CDR3 DNA: TGTGCCAGCAGTGATACAGGGGTGAGGACCTACGAGCAGTACTTC.

Here the CDR3 DNA reads TGCGCCAGCAGCGCGGTAACAGGGAACACTGAAGCTTTCTTT. This sequence encodes CASSAVTGNTEAFF. The rearrangement uses TRBV5-1 and TRBJ1-1; D is perhaps TRBD1 (5 bases). V was pared by 4 bases and J by 1 base, with 11 bases between. CDR3 length: 14 residues. From germline, CDR1 is SGHRS and CDR2 YFSETQ. The full variable domain, completed using reference TRBV5-1 and TRBJ1-1, is KAGVTQTPRYLIKTRGQQVTLSCSPISGHRSVSWYQQTPGQGLQFLFEYFSETQRNKGNFPGRFSGRQFSNSRSEMNVSTLELGDSALYLCASSAVTGNTEAFFGQGTRLTVV.

The chain joins TRBV19 to TRBJ1-3; D not certain. The CDR3 has 12 residues. Per the germline V gene, CDR1 is LNHDA and CDR2 is SQIVND (reference sequence). The germline V and J ends were trimmed by 6 bases and 2 bases, with 5 bases remaining between them. The CDR3 DNA follows: TGTGCCAGTAGCTCTCCTGGAAACACCATATATTTT. This sequence encodes CASSSPGNTIYF. Together with reference TRBV19 and TRBJ1-3, the CDR3 gives the full variable domain: DGGITQSPKYLFRKEGQNVTLSCEQNLNHDAMYWYRQDPGQGLRLIYYSQIVNDFQKGDIAEGYSVSREKKESFPLTVTSAQKNPTAFYLCASSSPGNTIYFGEGSWLTVV.

The chain has TRBV27 and TRBJ1-1, with a weak D call TRBD1 (6 bases). V lost 6 bases to trimming and J lost 0 bases, with 23 bases between them. The length of the CDR3 is 18 residues. In germline, CDR1 is MNHEY, CDR2 SMNVEV (reference sequence). CDR3 in amino acids: CASSQDPGGARMNTEAFF. In DNA form, the CDR3 reads TGTGCCAGCAGCCAAGACCCCGGGGGGGCGAGAATGAACACTGAAGCTTTCTTT.

The chain recombines TRBV19 with TRBJ1-2; 7 bases line up with TRBD1. The trim removed 3 bases at V and 4 bases at J, leaving 5 bases unmatched. The CDR3 runs 14 residues. CDR1 is LNHDA, CDR2 SQIVND, per germline (reference sequence). The CDR3 nucleotides read TGTGCCAGTAGTATCTCTTCAGGGGGCTATGGCTACACCTTC. This translates into CASSISSGGYGYTF.

The chain employs TRBV4-1 and TRBJ2-7, with 10 bases lining up with TRBD1. The germline CDR1 and CDR2 sequences are MGHRA and YSYEKL. The J segment lost 3 bases and the V segment lost 4 bases, leaving 6 bases of the junction unmatched. This CDR3 region has 15 residues. CDR3 nucleotides: TGCGCCAGCAGCCGGGGACAGGGGACAAACTACGAGCAGTACTTC. Translated: CASSRGQGTNYEQYF.

The chain joins TRBV19 to TRBJ1-2; 8 nucleotides line up with TRBD1. The CDR3 length is 15 residues. The germline CDR1 and CDR2 sequences are LNHDA and SQIVND (reference sequence). J was trimmed by 5 bases and V by 7 bases; bases with no gene match: 12. CDR3 amino acids: CASKFPGQDIYGYTF. CDR3 nucleotides: TGTGCCAGTAAATTCCCGGGACAGGACATTTATGGCTACACCTTC. The variable domain in full, completed from reference TRBV19 and TRBJ1-2, reads DGGITQSPKYLFRKEGQNVTLSCEQNLNHDAMYWYRQDPGQGLRLIYYSQIVNDFQKGDIAEGYSVSREKKESFPLTVTSAQKNPTAFYLCASKFPGQDIYGYTFGSGTRLTVV.

The rearrangement links TRBV19 to TRBJ1-5; perhaps TRBD1 as D (5 bases). Trimming took off 6 bases at V and 5 bases at J, with 14 bases between the two ends. The CDR3 runs to 14 residues. CDR1 LNHDA and CDR2 SQIVND come from the germline V gene (reference sequence). CDR3 protein: CASSLWGEDQPQHF. The CDR3 DNA is TGTGCCAGTAGCCTCTGGGGGGAGGATCAGCCCCAGCATTTT. Based on the CDR3 plus reference TRBV19 and TRBJ1-5, the full variable domain is DGGITQSPKYLFRKEGQNVTLSCEQNLNHDAMYWYRQDPGQGLRLIYYSQIVNDFQKGDIAEGYSVSREKKESFPLTVTSAQKNPTAFYLCASSLWGEDQPQHFGDGTRLSIL.

The CDR3 coding sequence is TGTGCCAGCAGACAACAGGGGGCCAAAAACATTCAGTACTTC. It codes for CASRQQGAKNIQYF. The chain carries TRBV6-5 and TRBJ2-4; 7 bases are a match to TRBD1. The CDR3 spans 14 residues. V lost 6 bases to trimming and J lost 1 base; unmatched junction nucleotides: 3. Germline V gives CDR1 MNHEY, CDR2 SVGAGI.

This clone was counted only a few times. The chain couples TRBV9 to TRBJ2-1; TRBD1 matches at 8 bases. V shed 4 bases, J shed 1 base, and the junction held 10 bases outside the gene matches. This CDR3 has 17 amino acids. Per the germline V gene, CDR1 is SGDLS and CDR2 is YYNGEE. CDR3 coding DNA: TGTGCCAGCAGCCTTCGGGACAGGAAACTATCCTACAATGAGCAGTTCTTC. This translates into CASSLRDRKLSYNEQFF.

CDR3 sequence (DNA): TGTGCCAGCAGTTCGGGAACGGGGTTTTACGAGCAGTACTTC. Residues: CASSSGTGFYEQYF. The chain is built from TRBV6-5 and TRBJ2-7; TRBD2 might be the D (5 bases). Germline V gene lookup returns CDR1 MNHEY and CDR2 SVGAGI. Trimming left V 4 bases short and J 4 bases short, with 14 bases between. The CDR3 is 14 residues long.

The V gene is TRBV29-1, the J gene TRBJ1-1, with TRBD1 identical over 9 bases. The CDR3 is made up of 14 amino acids. Unmatched junction bases numbered 5, after V lost 2 bases and J lost 4 bases. CDR1 SQVTM and CDR2 ANQGSEA come from the germline V gene. The CDR3 protein is CSVETGTGITEAFF. Written as DNA, the CDR3 is TGCAGCGTTGAAACCGGGACAGGGATCACTGAAGCTTTCTTT.

This clone appeared once. The CDR3 nucleotides read TGTGCCAGCTACTCGGGACAGGGAAACACTGAAGCTTTCTTT. Protein product: CASYSGQGNTEAFF. The chain joins TRBV18 to TRBJ1-1, with 9 bases matching TRBD1. CDR3 length: 14 amino acids. Trimming took 7 bases from V and 2 from J; bases not matched to a gene: 5. Germline-derived CDR1 and CDR2 are KGHSH and LQKENI.

V usage is TRBV30 and J usage is TRBJ1-6; the D is unclear. This CDR3 comprises 15 residues. The germline CDR1 and CDR2 sequences are GTSNPN and SVGIG (reference sequence). V lost 4 bases to trimming and J lost 0 bases, with 10 bases between them. CDR3 region: CAWMDGGSYNSPLHF. For the CDR3, the DNA is TGTGCCTGGATGGATGGCGGCTCCTATAATTCACCCCTCCACTTT. The full variable domain, completed using reference TRBV30 and TRBJ1-6, is SQTIHQWPATLVQPVGSPLSLECTVEGTSNPNLYWYRQAAGRGLQLLFYSVGIGQISSEVPQNLSASRPQDRQFILSSKKLLLSDSGFYLCAWMDGGSYNSPLHFGNGTRLTVT.

The CDR3 nucleotides read TGTGCCAGCAGTTTCGGGGGGAACGAGGGCGAGCAGTACTTC. It translates to CASSFGGNEGEQYF. This chain joins TRBV6-5 and TRBJ2-7; 7 nucleotides match TRBD2. Looked up from germline, CDR1 is MNHEY and CDR2 is SVGAGI. This CDR3 comprises 14 residues. J was trimmed by 6 bases and V by 4 bases; bases with no gene match: 9.

J is TRBJ1-1 and V is TRBV4-1, with D possibly matching TRBD1 (6 bases). Deletions cut 6 bases from V and 4 bases from J, with 15 bases between. The CDR3 has 14 residues. Germline V lookup: CDR1 MGHRA, CDR2 YSYEKL. The CDR3 loop reads CASRAGVPSTEAFF. CDR3 coding DNA: TGCGCCAGCAGAGCAGGGGTCCCCAGCACTGAAGCTTTCTTT.

The chain couples TRBV5-1 to TRBJ1-1; TRBD1 might be the D (5 bases). Germline V gene lookup returns CDR1 SGHRS and CDR2 YFSETQ. V lost 0 bases and J 1 base, leaving 13 bases between the germline ends. The CDR3 consists of 16 residues. The CDR3 DNA is TGCGCCAGCAGCTTGGCCCCCCTCGGGGGGAACACTGAAGCTTTCTTT. This sequence encodes CASSLAPLGGNTEAFF.

On this clone: At one end, the junction sequence differs from germline, possibly due to a read error. This sequence joins TRBV6-1 and TRBJ2-7; 9 positions match TRBD1. Per germline, CDR1 MNHNS and CDR2 SASEGT. The CDR3 contains 15 residues. The CDR3 protein is CASREGQGSWYEQYF. DNA of the CDR3: TGTGCCAGCAGAGAAGGACAGGGGAGTTGGTACGAGCAGTACTTC.

The chain links TRBV2 to TRBJ2-2; TRBD1 agrees at 8 bases. Germline V lookup: CDR1 SNHLY, CDR2 FYNNEI. Germline trimming cut 9 bases from V and 0 bases from J; bases unmatched to any gene: 3. CDR3 length: 14 amino acids. The CDR3 region has the DNA TGTGCCAGACAGGGGGGTGCGAACACCGGGGAGCTGTTTTTT. Translated: CARQGGANTGELFF. The whole variable domain, remainder taken from reference TRBV2 and TRBJ2-2, is EPEVTQTPSHQVTQMGQEVILRCVPISNHLYFYWYRQILGQKVEFLVSFYNNEISEKSEIFDDQFSVERPDGSNFTLKIRSTKLEDSAMYFCARQGGANTGELFFGEGSRLTVL.

The chain employs TRBV28 and TRBJ1-1, with a weak D call TRBD1 (5 bases). The CDR3 spans 14 residues. V lost 7 bases, J lost 1 base, and 13 bases lay in between. Germline V CDR1 and CDR2: MDHEN, SYDVKM. As DNA, the CDR3 is TGTGCCAGCACGAAGGGAGGGGCGAACACTGAAGCTTTCTTT. It specifies CASTKGGANTEAFF.

This clone was detected only once. This chain uses TRBV30 with TRBJ1-1; 7 bases are shared with TRBD1. Germline CDR1 and CDR2: GTSNPN and SVGIG (reference sequence). V lost 0 bases to trimming and J lost 4 bases; unmatched junction nucleotides: 2. This CDR3 spans 13 amino acids. CDR3 DNA sequence: TGTGCCTGGAGTGTATCAGGGGGCACTGAAGCTTTCTTT. This translates into CAWSVSGGTEAFF. Supplemented by reference TRBV30 and TRBJ1-1, the full variable domain reads SQTIHQWPATLVQPVGSPLSLECTVEGTSNPNLYWYRQAAGRGLQLLFYSVGIGQISSEVPQNLSASRPQDRQFILSSKKLLLSDSGFYLCAWSVSGGTEAFFGQGTRLTVV.

The chain joins TRBV7-2 to TRBJ2-6; perhaps TRBD2 as D (5 bases). The CDR3 sequence is 16 residues long. Germline V gene lookup returns CDR1 SGHTA and CDR2 FQGNSA. V lost 5 bases, J lost 3 bases, and 14 bases lay in between. CDR3 region: CASSQGSGFGANVLTF. The DNA of the CDR3 is TGTGCCAGCAGCCAAGGATCGGGGTTTGGGGCCAACGTCCTGACTTTC.

The gene calls are TRBV7-2 and TRBJ2-4; weak D call: TRBD2 (6 bases). Germline-derived CDR1 and CDR2 are SGHTA and FQGNSA. The CDR3 loop spans 17 amino acids. Trimming pared 5 bases from V and 2 bases from J, leaving 19 bases between. CDR3 bases: TGTGCCAGCAGCCCCACTGGGGCGGGAATAACCAAAAACATTCAGTACTTC. Translated: CASSPTGAGITKNIQYF. Looking up the rest from reference TRBV7-2 and TRBJ2-4 gives the full variable domain: GAGVSQSPSNKVTEKGKDVELRCDPISGHTALYWYRQSLGQGLEFLIYFQGNSAPDKSGLPSDRFSAERTGGSVSTLTIQRTQQEDSAVYLCASSPTGAGITKNIQYFGAGTRLSVL.

This chain joins TRBV6-5 and TRBJ1-5, with unresolved D. Looked up from germline, CDR1 is MNHEY and CDR2 is SVGAGI. The CDR3 has 13 amino acids. V dropped 2 bases and J dropped 11 bases, with 13 bases sitting between them. The CDR3 sequence: CASSYTGAGTQHF. The CDR3 coding sequence is TGTGCCAGCAGTTACACGGGAGCGGGGACCCAGCATTTT.

The rearrangement links TRBV19 to TRBJ2-6; no clear D. Deletions cut 7 bases from V and 1 base from J, with 14 bases between. Per germline, CDR1 LNHDA and CDR2 SQIVND (reference sequence). CDR3 size: 16 residues. CDR3 sequence (DNA): TGTGCCAGTACGTATCAGGCCACTTCTGGGGCCAACGTCCTGACTTTC. Amino acids: CASTYQATSGANVLTF.